Presented here are 31 T cell receptor beta chains from one specimen sequenced in a study of T cell responses to AZD1222 COVID-19 vaccine. Sequencing was performed with immunoSEQ multiplex PCR; in TCRdb, only in-frame clones are kept and a portion is missing. The top ten clones hold around 7% of a sample with some 100,000 clones, approximately 91% of them seen once. The specimen comprised peripheral blood, sampled on day 0 of AZD1222 vaccination. These receptor sequences come from an adult in good health.

Here the CDR3 reads CASSSTTGWETQYF. Written as DNA, the CDR3 is TGTGCCAGCAGCTCGACTACAGGTTGGGAGACCCAGTACTTC. V gene TRBV5-8 combines with J gene TRBJ2-5; D might be TRBD1 or TRBD2, each matching 5 bases. The CDR3 is 14 residues long. The germline V and J ends were trimmed by 3 bases and 5 bases, with 14 bases remaining between them. The germline CDR1 and CDR2 sequences are SGHTS and YDEGEE.

The gene calls are TRBV7-8 and TRBJ1-5; 9 bases line up with TRBD1. Trimming cost V 1 base and J 7 bases; bases outside gene matches: 5. From germline, CDR1 is SGHVS and CDR2 FQNEAQ. CDR3 length: 15 amino acids. The CDR3 reads CASSLEGQGGQPQHF. CDR3 coding DNA: TGTGCCAGCAGCTTAGAGGGACAGGGAGGCCAGCCCCAGCATTTT.

V and J are TRBV5-1 and TRBJ1-2; D is unresolved. The germline V gene encodes CDR1 SGHRS and CDR2 YFSETQ. The V end was cut by 0 bases, the J end by 7 bases, with 7 bases between. This CDR3 contains 12 residues. CDR3 region: CASSLGGFGYTF. Here the CDR3 DNA reads TGCGCCAGCAGCTTGGGAGGGTTTGGCTACACCTTC. Supplemented by reference TRBV5-1 and TRBJ1-2, the full variable domain reads KAGVTQTPRYLIKTRGQQVTLSCSPISGHRSVSWYQQTPGQGLQFLFEYFSETQRNKGNFPGRFSGRQFSNSRSEMNVSTLELGDSALYLCASSLGGFGYTFGSGTRLTVV.

The rearrangement joins TRBV3-1 (or the pseudogene TRBV3-2) to TRBJ2-7; D may be TRBD2 (5 bases). With 2 bases removed from V and 0 bases from J, the gap between germline ends came to 8 bases. CDR3 length equals 14 residues. The germline V gene has CDR1 LGHDT and CDR2 YNNKEL (reference sequence). The CDR3 bases are TGTGCCAGCAGCCAAAACGGGGACTCCTACGAGCAGTACTTC. Encoded protein: CASSQNGDSYEQYF.

This clone was seen a handful of times. The rearrangement links TRBV24-1 to TRBJ2-3; 7 bases are a match to TRBD1. Germline V lookup: CDR1 KGHDR, CDR2 SFDVKD. V was clipped by 3 bases and J by 4 bases; unmatched bases: 6. The CDR3 totals 15 residues. CDR3 residues: CATSDAGGAADTQYF. CDR3 sequence (DNA): TGTGCCACCAGTGATGCAGGGGGTGCTGCAGATACGCAGTATTTT.

V is TRBV6-2 or TRBV6-3 and J is TRBJ1-2, with 8 bases identical to TRBD1. V dropped 6 bases and J dropped 4; count of bases not matched to a gene: 7. The CDR3 length is 14 residues. CDR1 is MNHEY, CDR2 SVGEGT, per germline. The CDR3, as DNA: TGTGCCAGCAGCCGGACAGGGACCAGCTATGGCTACACCTTC. Translated: CASSRTGTSYGYTF.

The chain carries TRBV11-1 and TRBJ1-2; 7 bases are shared with TRBD1. Losses at the gene ends were 5 bases for V and 3 bases for J; bases not matched to a gene: 9. Germline CDR1 and CDR2: SGHAT and FQDESV (reference sequence). This CDR3 is 15 amino acids long. The CDR3, as DNA: TGTGCCAGCAGCGTTTCGGGACAGACCTACTATGGCTACACCTTC. Amino acid sequence: CASSVSGQTYYGYTF.

The chain links TRBV5-1 to TRBJ2-3, with D possibly matching TRBD2 (5 bases). V lost 2 bases to trimming and J lost 5 bases, with 9 bases between them. Germline lookup yields CDR1 SGHRS and CDR2 YFSETQ. This CDR3 is 13 amino acids long. Written as DNA, the CDR3 is TGCGCCAGCAGCTTTCGGGGTGAAGATACGCAGTATTTT. It yields the protein CASSFRGEDTQYF.

A single count supports this clone. The V and J genes are TRBV12-3 or TRBV12-4 and TRBJ1-2; D is unresolved. V was trimmed by 6 bases and J by 8 bases, leaving 16 bases between them. CDR3 length: 13 amino acids. CDR3 DNA: TGTGCCAGCAGGTCAGGCACGTCTTGGGGCTACACCTTC. Translation: CASRSGTSWGYTF.

V usage is TRBV7-9 and J usage is TRBJ1-4; 7 positions agree with TRBD1. V was clipped by 5 bases and J by 5 bases; unmatched bases: 5. CDR1 and CDR2 (germline): SEHNR, FQNEAQ (reference sequence). CDR3 length: 14 amino acids. The CDR3 DNA is TGTGCCAGCAGCAACAGGGGAGGGAATGAAAAACTGTTTTTT. It yields the protein CASSNRGGNEKLFF. The variable domain in full, completed from reference TRBV7-9 and TRBJ1-4, reads DTGVSQNPRHKITKRGQNVTFRCDPISEHNRLYWYRQTLGQGPEFLTYFQNEAQLEKSRLLSDRFSAERPKGSFSTLEIQRTEQGDSAMYLCASSNRGGNEKLFFGSGTQLSVL.

The V call is TRBV6-4, the J call TRBJ2-6, with no clear D. The CDR3 is made up of 12 amino acids. Germline loops: CDR1 MRHNA, CDR2 SNTAGT. V was clipped by 10 bases and J by 4 bases, with 8 bases between them. CDR3 residues: CANSFGANVLTF. The CDR3 bases are TGTGCCAACTCGTTCGGGGCCAACGTCCTGACTTTC.

J is TRBJ1-5 and V is TRBV6-1, with D possibly being TRBD1 (5 bases). CDR3 length: 14 amino acids. Germline values: CDR1 MNHNS, CDR2 SASEGT. The V gene lost 1 base and the J gene lost 5 bases, with 9 bases spanning the gap. The CDR3 spells CASSEGTRDQPQHF. CDR3 DNA sequence: TGTGCCAGCAGTGAAGGGACAAGGGATCAGCCCCAGCATTTT.

V usage is TRBV11-2 and J usage is TRBJ1-1; no clear D. The germline V and J ends were trimmed by 1 base and 3 bases, with 6 bases remaining between them. This CDR3 is 13 amino acids long. CDR1 is SGHAT and CDR2 is FQNNGV in the germline V gene. The CDR3 coding sequence is TGTGCCAGCAGCTTAGCGGGGTACACTGAAGCTTTCTTT. This gives the protein CASSLAGYTEAFF.

The chain carries TRBV27 and TRBJ1-2; D is unresolved. Trimming shortened V by 0 bases and J by 7 bases, and 12 bases separated the two germline ends. Germline CDR1 is MNHEY and CDR2 is SMNVEV (reference sequence). CDR3 length: 14 residues. In DNA, the CDR3 is TGTGCCAGCAGTTTATCGGGAGGGTACGGTGGCTACACCTTC. Translating gives CASSLSGGYGGYTF.

The CDR3 reads CASSLGYGNTEAFF. The CDR3 DNA reads TGTGCCAGCAGCTTAGGTTATGGGAACACTGAAGCTTTCTTT. V and J are TRBV7-8 and TRBJ1-1; D not resolved. Germline V lookup: CDR1 SGHVS, CDR2 FQNEAQ. The V end was cut by 1 base, the J end by 1 base, with 7 bases between. CDR3 length: 14 residues.

The chain uses TRBV10-1 and TRBJ2-1; 9 nucleotides align to TRBD2. The V gene's germline CDR1 is WNHNN and CDR2 SYGVQD (reference sequence). Germline trimming cut 2 bases from V and 14 bases from J; bases unmatched to any gene: 7. This CDR3 comprises 13 residues. CDR3 DNA: TGCGCCAGCAGTGAGCTAATAGCGGGGGTAAAGTTCTTC. Translation gives CASSELIAGVKFF.

To note about this clone: The identical CDR3 is also encoded by other nucleotide sequences in the sample. The V and J genes are TRBV30 and TRBJ2-7, with TRBD1 matching over 7 bases. This CDR3 is 12 amino acids long. The germline CDR1 and CDR2 sequences are GTSNPN and SVGIG (reference sequence). The ends lost 0 bases at V and 4 bases at J; junction bases unmatched: 0. CDR3 loop: CAWSVQGYEQYF. In nucleotides, the CDR3 is TGTGCCTGGAGTGTACAGGGGTACGAGCAGTACTTC.

This clone appeared a single time. The chain joins TRBV5-4 to TRBJ1-4, with no clear D. Germline V gene lookup returns CDR1 SGHNT and CDR2 YYREEE (reference sequence). The CDR3 consists of 15 residues. Trimming left V 0 bases short and J 1 base short, with 7 bases between. The CDR3 coding sequence is TGTGCCAGCAGCTTGGAGCGGGGAACTAATGAAAAACTGTTTTTT. It translates to CASSLERGTNEKLFF. Using reference TRBV5-4 and TRBJ1-4 for the parts outside the CDR3, the full variable domain is ETGVTQSPTHLIKTRGQQVTLRCSSQSGHNTVSWYQQALGQGPQFIFQYYREEENGRGNFPPRFSGLQFPNYSSELNVNALELDDSALYLCASSLERGTNEKLFFGSGTQLSVL.

The chain recombines TRBV5-1 with TRBJ2-1, with 9 bases identical to TRBD2. After removal of 4 bases from V and 5 bases from J, the junction contained 13 bases not matched to a gene. In germline, CDR1 is SGHRS, CDR2 YFSETQ. The CDR3 is 17 amino acids. CDR3 in amino acids: CASSRPRASGTDNEQFF. DNA of the CDR3: TGCGCCAGCAGCCGACCCCGCGCTAGCGGGACCGACAATGAGCAGTTCTTC. The full variable domain, in which reference TRBV5-1 and TRBJ2-1 provide the parts outside the CDR3, is KAGVTQTPRYLIKTRGQQVTLSCSPISGHRSVSWYQQTPGQGLQFLFEYFSETQRNKGNFPGRFSGRQFSNSRSEMNVSTLELGDSALYLCASSRPRASGTDNEQFFGPGTRLTVL.

This clone occurred a few times. This rearrangement joins TRBV6-5 to TRBJ1-5; no firm D call. Germline V gene lookup returns CDR1 MNHEY and CDR2 SVGAGI. V lost 2 bases, J lost 5 bases, and 13 bases lay in between. The CDR3 is 15 amino acids. In nucleotides, the CDR3 is TGTGCCAGCAGTTACGGCGGGCCGATCGATCAGCCCCAGCATTTT. It encodes CASSYGGPIDQPQHF.

V gene TRBV5-1 combines with J gene TRBJ2-5; 9 nucleotides agree with TRBD2. The junction had 8 bases not matched to a gene; V was cut back by 4 bases and J by 4 bases. Germline V gene lookup returns CDR1 SGHRS and CDR2 YFSETQ. The CDR3 totals 15 residues. The CDR3 DNA reads as TGCGCCAGCAGCGTCACCGGGACTAGCTCAGAGACCCAGTACTTC. It yields the protein CASSVTGTSSETQYF.

CDR3 nucleotides: TGTGCCAGTGGGGGAGGTTACAATGAGCAGTTCTTC. Translating gives CASGGGYNEQFF. The V call is TRBV19, the J call TRBJ2-1, with D possibly TRBD2 on 6 matching bases. From germline, CDR1 is LNHDA and CDR2 SQIVND (reference sequence). The CDR3 length is 12 residues. Trimming cost V 8 bases and J 4 bases, with 9 bases left between them.

The rearrangement links TRBV5-1 to TRBJ2-3, with D maybe TRBD1 (5 bases). The V and J ends lost 0 bases and 1 base respectively, with 9 bases between them. This CDR3 is 15 amino acids long. Germline V gene sequence: CDR1 SGHRS, CDR2 YFSETQ. CDR3 sequence: CASSLGGPGTDTQYF. Written as DNA, the CDR3 is TGCGCCAGCAGCTTGGGGGGCCCTGGCACAGATACGCAGTATTTT.

V gene TRBV7-3 combines with J gene TRBJ2-5; TRBD2 aligns across 7 bases. CDR1 and CDR2 (germline): SGHTA, FQGTGA. Trimming cost V 1 base and J 5 bases; bases outside gene matches: 7. The CDR3 consists of 15 residues. The CDR3 sequence: CASSLNGHGGETQYF. CDR3 coding DNA: TGTGCCAGCAGCTTAAATGGGCACGGGGGGGAGACCCAGTACTTC.

This chain connects TRBV3-1 (or the pseudogene TRBV3-2) to TRBJ2-1; the D is unclear. V dropped 4 bases and J dropped 5 bases, with 6 bases sitting between them. The CDR3 sequence is 12 residues long. The germline V gene encodes CDR1 LGHDT and CDR2 YNNKEL (reference sequence). The CDR3 DNA sequence: TGTGCCAGCAGCCTGATGAACAATGAGCAGTTCTTC. The encoded protein is CASSLMNNEQFF.

V and J are TRBV2 and TRBJ2-3, with D maybe TRBD1 (6 bases). Germline V gene lookup returns CDR1 SNHLY and CDR2 FYNNEI. The length of the CDR3 is 13 residues. V dropped 6 bases and J dropped 7 bases, with 14 bases sitting between them. The CDR3 nucleotides read TGTGCCAGCAGCCAGGGGTCGCTTAATACGCAGTATTTT. Amino acids: CASSQGSLNTQYF. Full variable domain (rest looked up from reference TRBV2 and TRBJ2-3): EPEVTQTPSHQVTQMGQEVILRCVPISNHLYFYWYRQILGQKVEFLVSFYNNEISEKSEIFDDQFSVERPDGSNFTLKIRSTKLEDSAMYFCASSQGSLNTQYFGPGTRLTVL.

This chain connects TRBV5-4 to TRBJ2-7, with D possibly matching TRBD2 (5 bases). The ends were cut back, 4 bases at V and 1 base at J, with 12 bases in the middle. CDR3 size: 14 residues. Germline loops: CDR1 SGHNT, CDR2 YYREEE (reference sequence). CDR3 DNA sequence: TGTGCCAGCAGCGACTGGACGGGGTCCTACGAGCAGTACTTC. It codes for CASSDWTGSYEQYF. Variable domain in full (rest from reference TRBV5-4 and TRBJ2-7): ETGVTQSPTHLIKTRGQQVTLRCSSQSGHNTVSWYQQALGQGPQFIFQYYREEENGRGNFPPRFSGLQFPNYSSELNVNALELDDSALYLCASSDWTGSYEQYFGPGTRLTVT.

The rearrangement links TRBV5-5 to TRBJ2-1; 9 positions agree with TRBD2. The CDR3 covers 17 residues. V was clipped by 2 bases and J by 5 bases; unmatched bases: 11. The germline CDR1 and CDR2 sequences are SGHKS and YYEKEE (reference sequence). CDR3 nucleotide sequence: TGTGCCAGCAGCTTCCCCGACGGACTAGCGATAAACAATGAGCAGTTCTTC. Translation gives CASSFPDGLAINNEQFF.

The V and J genes are TRBV2 and TRBJ1-5, with a tentative D call TRBD1 (6 bases). Germline V gene data show CDR1 as SNHLY and CDR2 as FYNNEI. This CDR3 has 13 amino acids. V dropped 6 bases and J dropped 5 bases, with 11 bases sitting between them. DNA for the CDR3: TGTGCCAGCAGGCTAGCAGGGGATCAGCCCCAGCATTTT. Translating gives CASRLAGDQPQHF.

Here the CDR3 reads CASSLSRAGDRYEQYF. The DNA for the CDR3 is TGTGCCAGCAGCTTAAGCCGCGCAGGGGATCGGTACGAGCAGTACTTC. The genes are TRBV7-8 and TRBJ2-7, with D possibly being TRBD1 (6 bases). Trimming stripped 2 bases from V and 4 bases from J, with 18 bases between. Germline CDR1 is SGHVS and CDR2 is FQNEAQ. The CDR3 covers 16 residues.

The chain combines TRBV4-2 with TRBJ2-2, with D perhaps given as TRBD1 or TRBD2 (5 bases each). The CDR3 has 17 amino acids. Per germline, CDR1 LGHNA and CDR2 YNFKEQ. Between the trimmed V and J ends, which lost 0 bases and 4 bases, there was a span of 15 bases. Here the CDR3 DNA reads TGTGCCAGCAGCCAAGATTCTTACGGGACGGTCACCGGGGAGCTGTTTTTT. This codes for CASSQDSYGTVTGELFF.